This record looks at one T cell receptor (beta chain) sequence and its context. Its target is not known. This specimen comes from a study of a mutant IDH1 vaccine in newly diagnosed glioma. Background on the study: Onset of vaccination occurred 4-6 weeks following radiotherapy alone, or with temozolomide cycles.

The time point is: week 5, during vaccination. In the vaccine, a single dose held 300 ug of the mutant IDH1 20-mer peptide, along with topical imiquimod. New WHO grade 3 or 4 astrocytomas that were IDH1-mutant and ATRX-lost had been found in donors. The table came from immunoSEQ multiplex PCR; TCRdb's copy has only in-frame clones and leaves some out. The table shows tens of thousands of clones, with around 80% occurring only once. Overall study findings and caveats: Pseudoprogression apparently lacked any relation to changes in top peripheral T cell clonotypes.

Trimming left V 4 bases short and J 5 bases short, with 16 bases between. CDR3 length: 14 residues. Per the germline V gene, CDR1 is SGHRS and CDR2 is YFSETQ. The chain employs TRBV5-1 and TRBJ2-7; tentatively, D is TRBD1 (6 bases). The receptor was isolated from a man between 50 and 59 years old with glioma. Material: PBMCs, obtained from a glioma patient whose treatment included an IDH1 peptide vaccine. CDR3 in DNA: TGCGCCAGCAGCCCGGACAGCCGAAACAACGAGCAGTACTTC. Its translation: CASSPDSRNNEQYF.